This is a list of T cell receptor beta chains from one sample in a study of blood T cell repertoires in COVID-19. Clones were read by immunoSEQ multiplex PCR, and TCRdb kept only the in-frame ones, dropping some. The repertoire holds 65,000 to 90,000 clones, with 65% to 80% as singletons. The sequenced material came from peripheral blood. The source is a man in his 60s with active or convalescent COVID-19. The CDR3 runs from the conserved cysteine through the conserved F or W. A D gene is named only where the DNA matches it firmly. A clone size is listed for some rows: how often the clone was seen (once, few, many), or a class if it is expanded.

d_call: TRBD2
v_call: TRBV28
j_call: TRBJ2-5
clone_size: -
cdr3_nt: TGTGCCAGCAGTCTCGGACTAGCGGAGATGTACCAAGAGACCCAGTACTTC
cdr3_aa: CASSLGLAEMYQETQYF

d_call: -
v_call: TRBV6-1
j_call: TRBJ1-4
clone_size: -
cdr3_nt: TGTGCCAGCAGTGACAGAGGGAATGAAAAACTGTTTTTT
cdr3_aa: CASSDRGNEKLFF

d_call: TRBD1
v_call: TRBV28
j_call: TRBJ1-6
clone_size: -
cdr3_nt: TGTGCCAGCACTCATAGTGGACAGGGTACTTCACCCCTCCACTTT
cdr3_aa: CASTHSGQGTSPLHF

d_call: TRBD1
v_call: TRBV28
j_call: TRBJ1-2
clone_size: -
cdr3_nt: TGTGCCAGCAGGATCCCCGGGACAGACTATGGCTACACCTTC
cdr3_aa: CASRIPGTDYGYTF

d_call: TRBD2
v_call: TRBV18
j_call: TRBJ2-3
clone_size: -
cdr3_nt: TGTGCCAGCTCACAGCAGGGTTCGGCTAGCGGGGCTCTATACACAGATACGCAGTATTTT
cdr3_aa: CASSQQGSASGALYTDTQYF

d_call: TRBD1
v_call: TRBV6-6
j_call: TRBJ1-1
clone_size: -
cdr3_nt: TGTGCCAGCAGTCTTCTTGGACAGGGTGGCACTGAAGCTTTCTTT
cdr3_aa: CASSLLGQGGTEAFF

d_call: -
v_call: TRBV30
j_call: TRBJ2-4
clone_size: -
cdr3_nt: TGTGCCGTAAGGGGACACCAGTACTTC
cdr3_aa: CAVRGHQYF

d_call: -
v_call: TRBV4-1
j_call: TRBJ1-5
clone_size: few
cdr3_nt: TGCGCCAGCAGCCCGGGATACCCATATCAGCCCCAGCATTTT
cdr3_aa: CASSPGYPYQPQHF

d_call: TRBD1
v_call: TRBV28
j_call: TRBJ1-3
clone_size: -
cdr3_nt: TGTGCCAGCAGTTTATTGGGGACAGAAGGTGATAACACCATATATTTT
cdr3_aa: CASSLLGTEGDNTIYF

d_call: TRBD1
v_call: TRBV5-6
j_call: TRBJ1-1
clone_size: -
cdr3_nt: TGTGCCAGCAGCTTGTTCTACCGGGACAGCCCTGAGGCTTTCTTT
cdr3_aa: CASSLFYRDSPEAFF

d_call: TRBD1
v_call: TRBV28
j_call: TRBJ1-6
clone_size: -
cdr3_nt: TGTGCCAGCAATGGACAGGGCAGCTCACCCCTCCACTTT
cdr3_aa: CASNGQGSSPLHF

d_call: TRBD2
v_call: TRBV7-2
j_call: TRBJ2-7
clone_size: -
cdr3_nt: TGTGCCAGCAGCGGTAGCGGGGGGGTTCCTCACGAGCAGTACTTC
cdr3_aa: CASSGSGGVPHEQYF

d_call: TRBD2
v_call: TRBV5-1
j_call: TRBJ2-7
clone_size: -
cdr3_nt: TGCGCCAGCAGCTTGACTAGCGCGGTTAACGAGCAGTACTTC
cdr3_aa: CASSLTSAVNEQYF

d_call: TRBD1
v_call: TRBV7-9
j_call: TRBJ1-1
clone_size: -
cdr3_nt: TGTGCCAGCAGCCGGACCGACAGGGGGCAAACTGAAGCTTTCTTT
cdr3_aa: CASSRTDRGQTEAFF

d_call: -
v_call: TRBV28
j_call: TRBJ1-3
clone_size: -
cdr3_nt: TGTGCCAGCCAACGTGGGACACTCATATATTTT
cdr3_aa: CASQRGTLIYF

d_call: TRBD1
v_call: TRBV14
j_call: TRBJ2-6
clone_size: -
cdr3_nt: TGTGCCAGCAGCCATCGGACAGGCCTCTCCTCTGGGGCCAACGTCCTGACTTTC
cdr3_aa: CASSHRTGLSSGANVLTF

d_call: -
v_call: TRBV6-5
j_call: TRBJ2-4
clone_size: -
cdr3_nt: TGTGCCAGCAGTCGGGACTTTGCCAAAAACATTCAGTACTTC
cdr3_aa: CASSRDFAKNIQYF

d_call: TRBD1
v_call: TRBV7-6
j_call: TRBJ2-3
clone_size: few
cdr3_nt: TGTGCCAGCAGCCATCGACAGGGTCCCACAGATACGCAGTATTTT
cdr3_aa: CASSHRQGPTDTQYF

d_call: TRBD1
v_call: TRBV5-5
j_call: TRBJ2-7
clone_size: -
cdr3_nt: TGTGCCAGCAGCTTAACGGCCGGGACAGGACTTTCCTACGAGCAGTACTTC
cdr3_aa: CASSLTAGTGLSYEQYF

d_call: -
v_call: TRBV6-5
j_call: TRBJ1-6
clone_size: once
cdr3_nt: TGTGCCACCCTCCGGGAGGGGAATTCACCCCTCCACTTT
cdr3_aa: CATLREGNSPLHF

d_call: TRBD1
v_call: TRBV3-1/TRBV3-2
j_call: TRBJ2-1
clone_size: few
cdr3_nt: TGTGCCAGCAGCCACCGACAGGGGGCAATCAATGAGCAGTTCTTC
cdr3_aa: CASSHRQGAINEQFF

d_call: TRBD2
v_call: TRBV9
j_call: TRBJ2-7
clone_size: -
cdr3_nt: TGTGCCAGCAGCGTAGAGGGAGGGCACGAGCAGTACTTC
cdr3_aa: CASSVEGGHEQYF

d_call: -
v_call: TRBV11-2
j_call: TRBJ2-3
clone_size: -
cdr3_nt: TGTGCCAGCAGCTCCTCGATAACATTCACAGATACGCAGTATTTT
cdr3_aa: CASSSSITFTDTQYF